The 5 T cell receptor beta chains below all came from one sample that was sequenced in a study of T cells in Graves' hyperthyroidism and ophthalmopathy. Amplified TCR beta CDR3 regions derived from RNA transcripts. The TCR CDR3 first-round RT-PCR relied on the HTBI primer set. TCRdb independently ran MiXCR on the multiplex PCR reads; one entry per CDR3 protein. The table includes 300,000 to 450,000 distinct CDR3 sequences, around 25% detected once. Sequencing input: blood. These receptors originate from a man between 50 and 59 years old with Graves' hyperthyroidism.

The V gene is TRBV11-3, the J gene TRBJ2-1, with TRBD2 matching 13 bases. The length of the CDR3 is 12 residues. Germline V gives CDR1 SGHNT, CDR2 YENEEA. V was clipped by 6 bases and J by 15 bases; unmatched bases: 5. The CDR3 nucleotides read TGTGCCAGCAGTTTCGGACTAGCGGGAGCGTTCTTC. Translated: CASSFGLAGAFF.

A note on this clonotype: A clone one base away is much larger, so this may be a read error. The rearrangement links TRBV30 to TRBJ1-5; D might be TRBD1 (6 bases). Trimming stripped 1 base from V and 1 base from J, with 11 bases between. The CDR3 spans 15 residues. CDR1 and CDR2 (germline): GTSNPN, SVGIG (reference sequence). The CDR3 loop is CAWSGGGLSNQPQHF. Written as DNA, the CDR3 is TGTGCCTGGAGTGGGGGGGGGCTCAGCAATCAGCCCCAGCATTTT.

The genes are TRBV7-9 and TRBJ2-2; D gene uncertain. V was shortened by 5 bases and J by 0 bases, with 10 bases between the two germline ends. This CDR3 has 15 residues. Germline V CDR1 and CDR2: SEHNR, FQNEAQ (reference sequence). CDR3 loop: CASSPTTSNTGELFF. DNA for the CDR3: TGTGCCAGCAGCCCTACTACCTCGAACACCGGGGAGCTGTTTTTT.

This sequence joins TRBV19 and TRBJ2-1; unclear D gene. This CDR3 is 13 amino acids long. The V end was cut by 5 bases, the J end by 9 bases, with 14 bases between. Germline V lookup: CDR1 LNHDA, CDR2 SQIVND (reference sequence). CDR3 nucleotides: TGTGCCAGTAGTCTTGAACCGGTGAGTGAGCAGTTCTTC. It codes for CASSLEPVSEQFF.

This rearrangement joins TRBV6-1 to TRBJ2-7, with a weak D call TRBD1 (5 bases). The V gene lost 4 bases and the J gene lost 3 bases, with 10 bases spanning the gap. Germline V gene data show CDR1 as MNHNS and CDR2 as SASEGT. The CDR3 loop spans 13 amino acids. The chain's CDR3 is CASSVRQHYEQYF. In DNA form, the CDR3 reads TGTGCCAGCAGTGTCCGACAGCACTACGAGCAGTACTTC.